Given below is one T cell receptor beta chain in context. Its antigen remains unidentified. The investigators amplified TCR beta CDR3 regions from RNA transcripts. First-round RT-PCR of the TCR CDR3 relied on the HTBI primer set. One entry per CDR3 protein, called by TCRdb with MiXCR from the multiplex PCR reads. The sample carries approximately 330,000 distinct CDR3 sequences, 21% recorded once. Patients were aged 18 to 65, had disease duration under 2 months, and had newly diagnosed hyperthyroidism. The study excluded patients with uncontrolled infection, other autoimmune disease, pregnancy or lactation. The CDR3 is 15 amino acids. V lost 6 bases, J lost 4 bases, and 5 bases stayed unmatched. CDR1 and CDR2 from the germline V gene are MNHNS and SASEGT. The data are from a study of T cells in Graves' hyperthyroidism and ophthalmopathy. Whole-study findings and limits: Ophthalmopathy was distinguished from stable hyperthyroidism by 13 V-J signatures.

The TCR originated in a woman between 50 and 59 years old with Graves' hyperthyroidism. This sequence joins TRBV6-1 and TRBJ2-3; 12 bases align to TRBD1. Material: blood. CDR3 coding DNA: TGTGCCAGCAGAAGGGACAGGGGGCTCCCAGATACGCAGTATTTT. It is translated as CASRRDRGLPDTQYF.